The 14 T cell receptor beta chains below come from one sample, sequenced in a study of T cell repertoires in cytomegalovirus infection. MiXCR was run by TCRdb on the reads, yielding one entry per CDR3 protein. The top ten clones hold 58% of a sample with approximately 110,000 distinct CDR3 sequences, approximately 30% of them seen once. Their specific antigens are unknown. Here the sequenced sample was CD8+ T cells from cultured PBMCs, taken from culture after CMV antigen stimulation. The receptors shown here come from a human donor in good health (CMV status not recorded). Some clones in this sample may be carry-over from other donors' samples.

J is TRBJ1-6 and V is TRBV14; 8 bases agree with TRBD1. CDR1 SGHDN and CDR2 FVKESK come from the germline V gene. The CDR3 sequence is 16 residues long. The V gene end was trimmed by 3 bases and the J gene end by 4 bases; junction bases not matched to a gene: 5. The CDR3 DNA follows: TGTGCCAGCAGCCACGCGGGACAGGTTTATAATTCACCCCTCCACTTT. It codes for CASSHAGQVYNSPLHF.

This clonotype was picked up a small number of times. This chain links TRBV6-1 with TRBJ2-3, with D possibly matching TRBD1 (6 bases). V was shortened by 5 bases and J by 3 bases, with 15 bases between the two germline ends. This CDR3 region has 15 residues. Germline V gene sequence: CDR1 MNHNS, CDR2 SASEGT. The CDR3 nucleotides read TGTGCCAGCAGTACAGGGAATGGTTGGACAGATACGCAGTATTTT. Protein product: CASSTGNGWTDTQYF.

This rearrangement joins TRBV2 to TRBJ2-5; D remains unclear. V was trimmed by 8 bases and J by 2 bases, leaving 15 bases between them. The germline V gene encodes CDR1 SNHLY and CDR2 FYNNEI. The CDR3 totals 14 residues. The CDR3 nucleotides read TGTGCCAGCGATTCAGAGCATATACAAGAGACCCAGTACTTC. Amino acid sequence: CASDSEHIQETQYF.

The genes are TRBV27 and TRBJ2-3; D possibly matches TRBD1 or TRBD2 (5 bases each). V was shortened by 10 bases and J by 2 bases, with 25 bases between the two germline ends. The CDR3 loop spans 17 amino acids. Germline values: CDR1 MNHEY, CDR2 SMNVEV (reference sequence). The CDR3 sequence: CATEGLPPSGDTDTQYF. CDR3 DNA: TGTGCCACAGAGGGGCTACCCCCTAGTGGGGACACAGATACGCAGTATTTT.

This clonotype has a handful of counts. This chain joins TRBV20-1 and TRBJ2-7; D is possibly TRBD2 (5 bases). V lost 1 base, J lost 1 base, and 20 bases lay in between. CDR1 is DFQATT and CDR2 is SNEGSKA in the germline V gene (reference sequence). CDR3 length equals 17 residues. The CDR3 loop reads CSARGASRPSDSYEQYF. In DNA, the CDR3 is TGCAGTGCTAGAGGAGCTAGCCGACCCTCTGATTCCTACGAGCAGTACTTC.

The gene calls are TRBV12-3 or TRBV12-4 and TRBJ1-2; TRBD1 matches 7 bases. The CDR3 runs to 14 residues. Unmatched junction bases numbered 8, after V lost 6 bases and J lost 4 bases. The DNA for the CDR3 is TGTGCCAGCAGGGTAGGGGGCAGTAGCTATGGCTACACCTTC. This translates into CASRVGGSSYGYTF.

This clonotype was picked up a small number of times. The chain uses TRBV7-9 and TRBJ2-7; 12 nucleotides align to TRBD1. Germline V lookup: CDR1 SEHNR, CDR2 FQNEAQ (reference sequence). V was pared by 5 bases and J by 4 bases, with 18 bases of the junction left unmatched. The CDR3 runs to 19 residues. CDR3 region: CASSQSGTGGGVGFYEQYF. For the CDR3, the DNA is TGTGCCAGCAGCCAGTCCGGGACAGGGGGCGGTGTAGGCTTTTACGAGCAGTACTTC.

In its sample, this clonotype was seen a few times. The CDR3 bases are TGTGCCAGCAGTTTGGGGACAGGGGACACAGATACGCAGTATTTT. Residues: CASSLGTGDTDTQYF. The rearrangement links TRBV12-3 or TRBV12-4 to TRBJ2-3; 10 bases match TRBD1. J lost 2 bases, V lost 3 bases, and 2 bases had no gene match. This CDR3 is built from 15 residues.

The chain carries TRBV28 and TRBJ2-7; 7 bases align to TRBD1. V shed 1 base, J shed 5 bases, and the junction held 5 bases outside the gene matches. The CDR3 spans 14 residues. The V gene's germline CDR1 is MDHEN and CDR2 SYDVKM. The CDR3 loop reads CASSLLGQKDEQYF. The CDR3 bases are TGTGCCAGCAGTTTATTGGGACAGAAAGACGAGCAGTACTTC.

Only a few counts were recorded for this clonotype. V and J are TRBV7-9 and TRBJ1-5; no definite D call. The V gene's germline CDR1 is SEHNR and CDR2 FQNEAQ (reference sequence). The CDR3 is 16 amino acids. The V and J ends lost 2 bases and 2 bases respectively, with 13 bases between them. CDR3 protein: CASSLSTGLGNQPQHF. The CDR3 nucleotides are TGTGCCAGCAGCTTATCGACGGGCTTAGGCAATCAGCCCCAGCATTTT.

V gene TRBV19 combines with J gene TRBJ1-3; D is undetermined. Germline V lookup: CDR1 LNHDA, CDR2 SQIVND (reference sequence). The CDR3 has 13 residues. V was cut by 5 bases and J by 0 bases, with 5 bases left in between. The CDR3 bases are TGTGCCAGTAGTGTGAGCTCTGGAAACACCATATATTTT. It codes for CASSVSSGNTIYF.

The rearrangement links TRBV28 to TRBJ2-7; D is possibly TRBD1 or TRBD2 (6 bases each). Between the trimmed V and J ends, which lost 3 bases and 6 bases, there was a span of 15 bases. Per the germline V gene, CDR1 is MDHEN and CDR2 is SYDVKM. This CDR3 spans 14 amino acids. The CDR3 protein is CASSFAPGAGEQYF. CDR3 DNA sequence: TGTGCCAGCAGTTTCGCCCCGGGGGCCGGCGAGCAGTACTTC. Looking up the rest from reference TRBV28 and TRBJ2-7 gives the full variable domain: DVKVTQSSRYLVKRTGEKVFLECVQDMDHENMFWYRQDPGLGLRLIYFSYDVKMKEKGDIPEGYSVSREKKERFSLILESASTNQTSMYLCASSFAPGAGEQYFGPGTRLTVT.

This clonotype came up many times. The chain couples TRBV7-8 to TRBJ1-1; D is possibly TRBD1 (5 bases). Trimming shortened V by 5 bases and J by 5 bases, and 15 bases separated the two germline ends. The CDR3 has 14 residues. From germline, CDR1 is SGHVS and CDR2 FQNEAQ. CDR3: CASSREGSGTEAFF. CDR3 bases: TGTGCCAGCAGCCGCGAGGGGTCGGGTACTGAAGCTTTCTTT. Looking up the rest from reference TRBV7-8 and TRBJ1-1 gives the full variable domain: GAGVSQSPRYKVAKRGQDVALRCDPISGHVSLFWYQQALGQGPEFLTYFQNEAQLDKSGLPSDRFFAERPEGSVSTLKIQRTQQEDSAVYLCASSREGSGTEAFFGQGTRLTVV.

This rearrangement joins TRBV4-3 to TRBJ1-1; D ambiguous. The CDR3 has 15 amino acids. With 0 bases removed from V and 2 bases from J, the gap between germline ends came to 10 bases. CDR1 and CDR2 from the germline V gene are LGHNA and YSLEER. CDR3: CASSQDGGLNTEAFF. CDR3 sequence (DNA): TGCGCCAGCAGCCAAGACGGCGGACTCAACACTGAAGCTTTCTTT.